A selection of T cell receptor beta chains follows, all from one sample in a study of human T cells and chemical hapten exposure. TCRdb called the RACE reads again in MiXCR, with one record for every CDR3 protein. Altogether over 100,000 distinct CDR3 sequences are present, more than 7.5% being singletons, with the ten largest covering 1.5% to 2%. Sample: whole blood. The receptors derive from a male donor in good health. Some clones in this sample may be carry-over from other donors' samples. CDR3s include the opening cysteine and the closing phenylalanine or tryptophan. Fields, in order: J gene, D gene, clone size, V gene, CDR3 protein, CDR3 DNA. D genes are given only for firm matches. Not every row has a clone size; where given, it reads once, few, many or a size class.

j_call: TRBJ1-2; d_call: TRBD1; clone_size: few; v_call: TRBV29-1; cdr3_aa: CSTREVGTGSGYTF; cdr3_nt: TGCAGCACCCGAGAGGTGGGGACAGGGTCGGGCTACACCTTC
j_call: TRBJ2-3; d_call: TRBD2; clone_size: many; v_call: TRBV12-3/TRBV12-4; cdr3_aa: CASSPPRIAGGISDTQYF; cdr3_nt: TGTGCCAGCAGTCCCCCTAGGATAGCGGGAGGGATCTCAGATACGCAGTATTTT
j_call: TRBJ2-2; d_call: -; clone_size: many; v_call: TRBV19; cdr3_aa: CASMHGNTGELFF; cdr3_nt: TGTGCCAGTATGCACGGGAACACCGGGGAGCTGTTTTTT
j_call: TRBJ1-5; d_call: -; clone_size: -; v_call: TRBV6-2/TRBV6-3; cdr3_aa: CASSYVRGASNQPQHF; cdr3_nt: TGTGCCAGCAGTTACGTAAGGGGGGCAAGCAATCAGCCCCAGCATTTT
j_call: TRBJ2-7; d_call: -; clone_size: many; v_call: TRBV15; cdr3_aa: CATSRAPPTGSYEQYF; cdr3_nt: TGTGCCACCAGCAGAGCCCCCCCGACAGGCTCCTACGAGCAGTACTTC
j_call: TRBJ1-4; d_call: -; clone_size: few; v_call: TRBV6-5; cdr3_aa: CASSYSSVPSANEKLFF; cdr3_nt: TGTGCCAGCAGTTACTCCTCAGTACCCTCGGCTAATGAAAAACTGTTTTTT
j_call: TRBJ2-6; d_call: -; clone_size: -; v_call: TRBV10-3; cdr3_aa: CAISRTRDAGANVPTF; cdr3_nt: TGTGCCATCTCCCGGACGAGGGACGCAGGGGCCAACGTCCCGACTTTC
j_call: TRBJ2-7; d_call: -; clone_size: few; v_call: TRBV11-2; cdr3_aa: CASSAGTRPSYYEQYF; cdr3_nt: TGTGCCAGCAGCGCCGGGACCAGACCCAGCTACTACGAGCAGTACTTC
j_call: TRBJ1-1; d_call: TRBD1; clone_size: -; v_call: TRBV6-5; cdr3_aa: CASSPGTGVWTEAFF; cdr3_nt: TGTGCCAGCAGCCCCGGGACAGGAGTTTGGACTGAAGCTTTCTTT
j_call: TRBJ2-1; d_call: -; clone_size: few; v_call: TRBV5-1; cdr3_aa: CASRDLALSIEDEQFF; cdr3_nt: TGCGCCAGCCGAGATTTAGCGCTATCCATTGAGGATGAGCAGTTCTTC
j_call: TRBJ1-5; d_call: -; clone_size: few; v_call: TRBV7-6; cdr3_aa: CASSLGTYQPQHF; cdr3_nt: TGTGCCAGCAGCTTAGGGACCTATCAGCCCCAGCATTTT
j_call: TRBJ2-3; d_call: TRBD1; clone_size: -; v_call: TRBV10-3; cdr3_aa: CAIRGGTGSLDTQYF; cdr3_nt: TGTGCCATCAGGGGGGGGACAGGGTCTCTGGATACGCAGTATTTT
j_call: TRBJ2-2; d_call: -; clone_size: -; v_call: TRBV12-5; cdr3_aa: CASGLGRDGGELFF; cdr3_nt: TGTGCTAGTGGTTTAGGGCGGGACGGCGGGGAGCTGTTTTTT
j_call: TRBJ2-2; d_call: -; clone_size: many; v_call: TRBV25-1; cdr3_aa: CASSSAPGELFF; cdr3_nt: TGTGCCAGCAGCTCAGCTCCCGGGGAGCTGTTTTTT
j_call: TRBJ2-1; d_call: TRBD2; clone_size: many; v_call: TRBV6-2/TRBV6-3; cdr3_aa: CASSYRTSGGNEQFF; cdr3_nt: TGTGCCAGCAGTTACCGGACTAGCGGGGGGAATGAGCAGTTCTTC
j_call: TRBJ2-3; d_call: TRBD1; clone_size: many; v_call: TRBV15; cdr3_aa: CATSARGQGAGTDTQYF; cdr3_nt: TGTGCCACCAGCGCGCGGGGACAGGGGGCGGGCACAGATACGCAGTATTTT
j_call: TRBJ1-5; d_call: -; clone_size: few; v_call: TRBV4-1; cdr3_aa: CASSQAEGNQPQHF; cdr3_nt: TGCGCCAGCAGCCAAGCAGAGGGCAATCAGCCCCAGCATTTT
j_call: TRBJ1-1; d_call: -; clone_size: -; v_call: TRBV7-9; cdr3_aa: CASSLVQQNTEAFF; cdr3_nt: TGTGCCAGCAGCTTAGTTCAACAGAACACTGAAGCTTTCTTT
j_call: TRBJ2-6; d_call: -; clone_size: -; v_call: TRBV5-1; cdr3_aa: CASSLVAGTLSGANVLTF; cdr3_nt: TGCGCCAGCAGCTTGGTGGCAGGAACACTCTCTGGGGCCAACGTCCTGACTTTC
j_call: TRBJ2-2; d_call: -; clone_size: -; v_call: TRBV7-9; cdr3_aa: CASIPEAAPGLNTGELFF; cdr3_nt: TGTGCCAGCATTCCTGAGGCCGCGCCGGGACTTAACACCGGGGAGCTGTTTTTT
j_call: TRBJ2-3; d_call: -; clone_size: few; v_call: TRBV7-9; cdr3_aa: CASSGRDSTDTQYF; cdr3_nt: TGTGCCAGCAGCGGCCGGGACAGCACAGATACGCAGTATTTT
j_call: TRBJ2-7; d_call: TRBD2; clone_size: many; v_call: TRBV7-2; cdr3_aa: CASSRYGLAGVYEQYF; cdr3_nt: TGTGCCAGCAGTCGATATGGACTAGCGGGCGTCTACGAGCAGTACTTC
j_call: TRBJ2-2; d_call: -; clone_size: few; v_call: TRBV7-2; cdr3_aa: CASSLVSRPNTGELFF; cdr3_nt: TGTGCCAGCAGCTTAGTTTCACGCCCGAACACCGGGGAGCTGTTTTTT
j_call: TRBJ1-4; d_call: TRBD1; clone_size: few; v_call: TRBV10-2; cdr3_aa: CASSKRQGANEKLFF; cdr3_nt: TGCGCCAGCAGCAAGAGACAGGGGGCTAATGAAAAACTGTTTTTT
j_call: TRBJ1-6; d_call: -; clone_size: many; v_call: TRBV6-5; cdr3_aa: CASSSEGFNSPLHF; cdr3_nt: TGTGCCAGCAGTTCCGAGGGGTTTAATTCACCCCTCCACTTT
j_call: TRBJ2-2; d_call: -; clone_size: few; v_call: TRBV24-1; cdr3_aa: CATSGQDLAGELFF; cdr3_nt: TGTGCCACCAGTGGGCAGGACCTCGCCGGGGAGCTGTTTTTT
j_call: TRBJ2-7; d_call: -; clone_size: few; v_call: TRBV14; cdr3_aa: CASSQVAGQGLYEQYF; cdr3_nt: TGTGCCAGCAGCCAAGTTGCGGGGCAGGGGCTCTACGAGCAGTACTTC
j_call: TRBJ2-2; d_call: TRBD1; clone_size: many; v_call: TRBV20-1; cdr3_aa: CSARPGGESGELFF; cdr3_nt: TGCAGTGCGAGACCAGGGGGTGAATCCGGGGAGCTGTTTTTT
j_call: TRBJ2-1; d_call: -; clone_size: few; v_call: TRBV2; cdr3_aa: CASSEKGPYNEQFF; cdr3_nt: TGTGCCAGCAGTGAAAAGGGACCCTACAATGAGCAGTTCTTC
j_call: TRBJ2-1; d_call: -; clone_size: -; v_call: TRBV9; cdr3_aa: CASSVGGEVNNEQFF; cdr3_nt: TGTGCCAGCAGCGTAGGAGGGGAGGTCAACAATGAGCAGTTCTTC
j_call: TRBJ2-6; d_call: -; clone_size: -; v_call: TRBV2; cdr3_aa: CASAVLPSGANVLTF; cdr3_nt: TGTGCCAGCGCGGTCCTGCCCTCTGGGGCCAACGTCCTGACTTTC
j_call: TRBJ2-5; d_call: -; clone_size: few; v_call: TRBV4-3; cdr3_aa: CASSQESSTETQYF; cdr3_nt: TGCGCCAGCAGCCAAGAATCCTCGACAGAGACCCAGTACTTC
j_call: TRBJ2-7; d_call: TRBD2; clone_size: many; v_call: TRBV6-2/TRBV6-3; cdr3_aa: CASSYQSGRYRDEQYF; cdr3_nt: TGTGCCAGCAGTTATCAGAGCGGGAGGTACCGGGACGAGCAGTACTTC
j_call: TRBJ1-1; d_call: -; clone_size: -; v_call: TRBV6-5; cdr3_aa: CAPRGVGGPSRAEAFF; cdr3_nt: TGTGCCCCTAGAGGGGTCGGGGGGCCCTCTAGGGCTGAAGCTTTCTTT
j_call: TRBJ2-1; d_call: -; clone_size: many; v_call: TRBV21-1; cdr3_aa: CASTAGTGDDEQFF; cdr3_nt: TGTGCCAGCACGGCTGGGACAGGGGATGATGAGCAGTTCTTC
j_call: TRBJ2-3; d_call: -; clone_size: many; v_call: TRBV3-1; cdr3_aa: CASSQAGPTDTQYF; cdr3_nt: TGTGCCAGCAGCCAGGCGGGGCCCACAGATACGCAGTATTTT
j_call: TRBJ1-1; d_call: -; clone_size: -; v_call: TRBV20-1; cdr3_aa: CSARDWSSGRTEAFF; cdr3_nt: TGCAGTGCTAGAGATTGGAGTTCAGGACGCACTGAAGCTTTCTTT
j_call: TRBJ2-1; d_call: TRBD2; clone_size: few; v_call: TRBV4-2; cdr3_aa: CASSQGLAGLNEQFF; cdr3_nt: TGTGCCAGCAGCCAAGGGCTAGCGGGGCTCAATGAGCAGTTCTTC